Sequencing of this T cell receptor beta chain was carried out in a study of T cells in Graves' hyperthyroidism and ophthalmopathy (dated by TCRdb to the late 2010s). Background for the entire study: Peripheral blood samples were taken at initial diagnosis, before any treatment was given. To identify TCR V-J signatures that set the groups apart, the researchers used a discovery cohort of 90 to 100 patients, made up of 40 to 45 with Graves' ophthalmopathy and 57 with stable Graves' hyperthyroidism. An independent validation cohort of under 20 hyperthyroidism patients and 15 or so patients who later progressed to ophthalmopathy tested prospective prediction of ophthalmopathy. The 100 discovery patients were randomly split 7:3 into training and test sets. In addition, the study compared T-cell repertoires in thyroid tissue and in blood from roughly 6 Graves' hyperthyroidism patients. After sampling, hyperthyroidism patients received methimazole starting at 30 mg daily, and ophthalmopathy patients received high-dose intravenous methylprednisolone. The paper describes TCR Vbeta CDR3 sequencing of 135 peripheral blood samples, made up of approximately 40 ophthalmopathy patients, roughly 80 hyperthyroidism patients and some 17 progressor patients. Study-wide findings and limitations: A model built on a 13 V-J signature distinguished ophthalmopathy from stable hyperthyroidism, reaching roughly 88% sensitivity and about 81% specificity in cross-validation and 80%/75% in testing. Most expanded thyroid clonotypes (frequency above 0.001) were also detected in blood, a finding suggesting that blood repertoires may reflect thyroid immune responses. In validation, progression to ophthalmopathy was predicted by the model with almost 71% sensitivity and 72.22% specificity, a median of approximately 6.5 months before onset. No statistical method was used to fix the sample size in advance, and group allocation was not hidden from the investigators.

V lost 9 bases and J lost 2 bases, and the count of bases not matched to a germline gene is 8. The germline V gene supplies CDR1 MNHEY and CDR2 SVGEGT. The CDR3 contains 15 residues, cysteine and phenylalanine counted. Of all the DNA, just the CDR3 is kept, 45 bases in frame from base 1. This clonotype was detected many times. What antigen it recognizes has not been identified. One base away there is no much larger clone; base qualities are not given. The TCR beta CDR3 regions were amplified from the RNA transcripts. The first round of RT-PCR for the TCR CDR3 was performed with the HTBI primer set and the Qiagen OneStep RT-PCR kit. Libraries were constructed in a second round of multiplex PCR, after which size selection and purification were performed. Libraries were sequenced paired-end with 100 bp reads on an Illumina HiSeq2000. In the source study's methods: SOAPnuke was used to process the raw data, removing reads that contained adapters or uncalled bases, had a mean Phred below 15, or lacked an exact match to the constant primer or identifier. High-quality paired reads were merged with COPE v1.2.5, and unique nucleotide sequences were defined as clonotypes. MiTCR v1.1 was used to align the clonotypes against IMGT TRBV, TRBD and TRBJ reference segments. Only V-J combinations with frequency above 0.0001, covering roughly 99% of repertoires, were analysed. A TCS score was defined as the ratio of F50 (clonal expansion) to E x V (chaos), with BLOSUM62-based TCRdist applied between CDR3 peptides within each V-J. Welch's t-statistics and random forest reduced fewer than 550 V-J features to about 12, which were used in a naive Bayes classifier (R e1071). Through fastp at Q25 and MiXCR, TCRdb rebuilt clones from the public reads, retaining in-frame beta chains. Rows are combined by CDR3 protein, so each entry shows the most common genes and DNA. The V and J calls, along with clone size, are taken from TCRdb and not from the paper's own processing. For this sample there are roughly 420,000 distinct CDR3 sequences; 15% to 17% appear just once. Roughly 14% of the sample rests with the top ten.

Stable Graves' hyperthyroidism was defined as no progression to ophthalmopathy during 18 months of follow-up. The hyperthyroidism patients were between 18 and 65 years old and newly diagnosed, with a disease duration of less than 2 months. Any patient with an uncontrolled infection, another autoimmune disease, pregnancy or lactation was excluded. Diagnoses relied on clinical symptoms, serum thyroxine and TRAb, thyroid ultrasound and orbital computed tomography. PBMCs were separated from approximately 10 ml of fresh peripheral blood using Ficoll-Paque density gradient centrifugation. Total RNA was extracted with Trizol reagent, and quality was checked on an Agilent 2100 Bioanalyzer.

Sequencing was performed on blood. The clonotype was recovered from a woman under 30 with Graves' hyperthyroidism. This chain is built from TRBV6-2 or TRBV6-3 and TRBJ2-1, with 9 bases in between that match TRBD2. This receptor carries the CDR3 CASQWRGGPYNEQFF. Read as DNA, the sequence is TGTGCCAGTCAGTGGCGGGGGGGCCCCTACAATGAGCAGTTCTTC.